Listed below are T cell receptor beta chains from one sample, sequenced in a study of T-cell reconstitution after alpha-beta-depleted transplantation in children. TCRdb analysed the PCR reads with MiXCR anew, one entry per CDR3 protein. The sample lists roughly 490,000 distinct CDR3 sequences, around 10% occurring once. The specimen was PBMCs, mostly from graft donor cells, collected 180 days after TCRalphabeta/CD19-depleted stem cell transplant. All receptors derive from a female patient aged 2-9 years who had a stem cell transplant for aplastic anemia, so the T cells may come from the graft donor. The CDR3 runs from the conserved cysteine through the conserved F or W. Each record gives: J gene, D gene, clone size, V gene, CDR3 protein, CDR3 DNA. D genes are given only for firm matches. Clone size is not always given. Where it is, it says once, few, many or a class for expanded clones.

TRBJ2-5 TRBD2 NA TRBV7-2 CASSLERGGAQYF TGTGCCAGCAGCTTAGAGCGCGGGGGGGCCCAGTACTTC
TRBJ1-5 NA NA TRBV28 CASRVDRWNQPQHF TGTGCCAGCAGGGTGGACAGATGGAATCAGCCCCAGCATTTT
TRBJ2-3 NA NA TRBV5-8 CASSLVAESTDTQYF TGTGCCAGCAGCTTGGTAGCGGAGAGCACAGATACGCAGTATTTT
TRBJ2-1 TRBD1 NA TRBV12-3/TRBV12-4 CASTRTGQSPREQFF TGTGCCAGCACCAGGACAGGGCAGTCCCCTAGGGAGCAGTTCTTC
TRBJ1-1 NA NA TRBV4-1 CASSQVIRQGAFF TGCGCCAGCAGCCAAGTAATTAGGCAGGGGGCTTTCTTT
TRBJ1-5 NA NA TRBV15 CATSRVGGNQPQHF TGTGCCACCAGCAGAGTGGGGGGAAATCAGCCCCAGCATTTT
TRBJ1-1 NA NA TRBV20-1 CSADRSLNTEAFF TGCAGTGCAGACAGGTCTCTGAACACTGAAGCTTTCTTT
TRBJ1-1 NA NA TRBV7-9 CASSLVGGKKAEAFF TGTGCCAGCAGCTTAGTGGGGGGGAAGAAGGCTGAAGCTTTCTTT
TRBJ1-5 TRBD1 NA TRBV7-2 CASSARTGDQPQHF TGTGCCAGCAGCGCCCGGACAGGGGATCAGCCCCAGCATTTT
TRBJ2-2 NA few TRBV5-1 CASTPRVGSNTGELFF TGCGCCAGCACCCCGAGGGTAGGATCGAACACCGGGGAGCTGTTTTTT
TRBJ1-5 NA NA TRBV28 CASSLRGRLTLAQHF TGTGCCAGCAGTTTAAGGGGACGTCTAACGTTGGCCCAGCATTTT
TRBJ2-3 TRBD2 few TRBV3-1 CASSQDQAGGPRDTQYF TGTGCCAGCAGCCAAGATCAAGCGGGAGGGCCAAGGGATACGCAGTATTTT
TRBJ2-5 NA NA TRBV7-2 CASSLIAPFSQETQYF TGTGCCAGCAGCTTGATAGCGCCCTTTTCTCAAGAGACCCAGTACTTC
TRBJ2-7 NA NA TRBV12-3/TRBV12-4 CASSRPGTGYHEQYF TGTGCCAGCAGCCGCCCGGGAACAGGGTACCACGAGCAGTACTTC
TRBJ1-2 NA NA TRBV6-2/TRBV6-3 CASSYGQNHGYTF TGTGCCAGCAGTTACGGGCAGAACCATGGCTACACCTTC
TRBJ2-5 TRBD2 few TRBV20-1 CSALRAAAGGNLETQYF TGCAGTGCGCTACGGGCGGCAGCGGGAGGGAATTTGGAGACCCAGTACTTC
TRBJ2-1 TRBD2 NA TRBV28 CASWGWTSGSLNEQFF TGTGCCAGCTGGGGGTGGACTAGCGGGAGTTTGAATGAGCAGTTCTTC
TRBJ2-5 TRBD1 NA TRBV27 CASTQGGTGRTALRETQYF TGTGCCAGCACCCAAGGGGGGACAGGGCGTACGGCCTTAAGGGAGACCCAGTACTTC
TRBJ2-4 NA NA TRBV29-1 CSVEDWETGDKNIQYF TGCAGCGTTGAAGATTGGGAGACAGGCGACAAAAACATTCAGTACTTC
TRBJ2-3 NA NA TRBV7-3 CASSPRPGDTQYF TGTGCCAGCAGTCCGCGCCCGGGAGATACGCAGTATTTT
TRBJ1-1 NA NA TRBV29-1 CSVGIGTSAGNTEAFF TGCAGCGTCGGGATCGGGACATCCGCGGGGAACACTGAAGCTTTCTTT
TRBJ2-1 NA few TRBV24-1 CATGDYPLGEQFF TGTGCCACCGGCGATTATCCCCTTGGTGAGCAGTTCTTC
TRBJ1-6 NA NA TRBV20-1 CSARAHPIDGSPLHF TGCAGTGCTAGAGCGCACCCGATTGACGGATCACCCCTCCACTTT
TRBJ2-5 TRBD2 few TRBV7-2 CASSLTSGRVGQETQYF TGTGCCAGCAGCCTGACTAGCGGGAGAGTTGGCCAAGAGACCCAGTACTTC
TRBJ1-2 TRBD1 NA TRBV5-8 CASSPPGQAVNYGYTF TGTGCCAGCAGCCCACCCGGACAGGCCGTTAACTATGGCTACACCTTC
TRBJ2-7 NA few TRBV20-1 CSARDGSTYEQYF TGCAGTGCTAGAGATGGAAGCACCTACGAGCAGTACTTC
TRBJ2-2 TRBD2 NA TRBV7-6 CASQRDSIGELFF TGTGCCAGCCAGCGGGATAGTATCGGGGAGCTGTTTTTT
TRBJ2-3 TRBD2 NA TRBV20-1 CSVSREGADTQYF TGCAGTGTTTCGCGGGAGGGGGCAGATACGCAGTATTTT
TRBJ2-3 NA NA TRBV7-8 CASSHRDPPTDTQYF TGTGCCAGCAGCCACCGGGACCCCCCGACAGATACGCAGTATTTT
TRBJ1-2 NA NA TRBV10-3 CAISEVGPYGYTF TGTGCCATCAGTGAAGTAGGACCCTATGGCTACACCTTC
TRBJ2-2 TRBD1 NA TRBV29-1 CSVDRDREGTSTGELFF TGCAGCGTCGATCGGGACAGGGAAGGAACGAGCACCGGGGAGCTGTTTTTT
TRBJ2-2 NA NA TRBV19 CASSDMAGIPGELFF TGTGCCAGTTCCGACATGGCAGGGATACCCGGGGAGCTGTTTTTT
TRBJ2-2 NA few TRBV25-1 CASSEFRELNTGELFF TGTGCCAGCAGTGAATTCAGAGAACTGAACACCGGGGAGCTGTTTTTT
TRBJ2-2 NA many TRBV12-3/TRBV12-4 CASSSAGRDTGELFF TGTGCCAGCAGTTCAGCTGGACGGGACACCGGGGAGCTGTTTTTT
TRBJ2-3 NA NA TRBV9 CASSVTSGGSTQYF TGTGCCAGCAGCGTAACAAGCGGCGGGTCCACGCAGTATTTT
TRBJ2-2 TRBD1 NA TRBV5-1 CASSAGTGDTGELFF TGCGCCAGCAGCGCCGGGACAGGTGATACCGGGGAGCTGTTTTTT
TRBJ2-7 NA NA TRBV12-3/TRBV12-4 CASSLGKGSSYEQYF TGTGCCAGCAGTTTAGGTAAAGGGAGTTCCTACGAGCAGTACTTC
TRBJ2-5 TRBD2 NA TRBV20-1 CSAISGRGGETQYF TGCAGTGCCATCAGCGGGAGGGGTGGGGAGACCCAGTACTTC
TRBJ2-7 NA NA TRBV19 CASSIGRGGSSYEQYF TGTGCCAGTAGTATCGGCCGAGGCGGGTCCTCCTACGAGCAGTACTTC
TRBJ2-7 NA many TRBV4-3 CASSQVGPDGTYEQYF TGCGCCAGCAGCCAAGTTGGGCCTGACGGAACTTACGAGCAGTACTTC